The clone carrying this T cell receptor (beta chain) was picked up many times. Its antigen remains unidentified. CDR1 and CDR2 from the germline V gene are LGHDT and YNNKEL (reference sequence). The CDR3 contains 13 residues. Trimming cost V 1 base and J 2 bases, with 6 bases left between them. The data were obtained in a study of blood T cells in healthy people across ages. Points from the study as a whole: In older individuals, TCR beta diversity per million T cells was lower, falling roughly linearly with age.

There were healthy Caucasian individuals from Russia, aged roughly 6 to 95, serving as donors. It was with a sample-barcoded 5' primer and a J-beta primer mix that a second PCR of roughly 7 to 12 cycles was run. Tags on each cDNA molecule came from a template-switch adaptor with 12 random nucleotides. Paired-end reads containing CDR3 totaled no fewer than 2.5 million for each sample. TCRdb called the 5' RACE reads again in MiXCR, with one record for every CDR3 protein. Of about 730,000 distinct CDR3 sequences in the sample, roughly 43% are singletons; the top ten hold approximately 22%. V and J are TRBV3-1 and TRBJ2-7, with no clear D. The source material was blood. The receptor's source is a woman aged 55-70 years in good health. CDR3 DNA: TGTGCCAGCAGCCAAGTACAGACCTACGAGCAGTACTTC. Its protein product is CASSQVQTYEQYF.